This T cell receptor (beta chain) was captured in a study of shared T cell receptors in the human thymus. TCRdb's table, derived via immunoSEQ multiplex PCR, lists solely in-frame clones and lacks some. The sample includes some 720,000 clones, more than 75% of them seen just once. Germline assignment: CDR1 LGHNA and CDR2 YNFKEQ. V shed 0 bases and J 0 bases; nucleotides not matched to a gene: 8. This CDR3 is built from 20 residues. The same data also contributed to another study, on human thymus T cells.

The specimen sequenced was thymocytes. The clonotype originates from a boy younger than two with a congenital heart defect. V gene TRBV4-2 combines with J gene TRBJ2-2; the match to TRBD2 covers 12 bases. CDR3 in amino acids: CASSQDHRTSGVPNTGELFF. In DNA form, the CDR3 reads TGTGCCAGCAGCCAAGATCATAGGACTAGCGGGGTCCCGAACACCGGGGAGCTGTTTTTT.